This TCR beta chain was captured in a study of blood T cell repertoires in COVID-19. V was clipped by 1 base and J by 0 bases, with 10 bases between them. Looked up from germline, CDR1 is MNHEY and CDR2 is SVGEGT. The CDR3 covers 15 residues. In the source study's methods: Nucleated cell counts were estimated from reference gene primer amplification. Profiled with immunoSEQ multiplex PCR; TCRdb holds only in-frame clones, not every one. Clone size and the V and J calls come from that table; the DNA yielded D and trimming. The top ten hold approximately 1.4% of the sample, which has 150,000 to 200,000 clones, around 83% seen once.

The V and J genes are TRBV6-2 or TRBV6-3 and TRBJ2-7, with a tentative D call TRBD2 (5 bases). This clonotype was obtained from a human donor in a cohort sampled during active COVID-19. Material for sequencing was peripheral blood. CDR3 DNA: TGTGCCAGCAGTTACTTCCCGGGAATCTCCTACGAGCAGTACTTC. This translates into CASSYFPGISYEQYF.